These T cell receptor beta chains were read from a single sample in a study of beta chain features in type 1 diabetes. Clones were sequenced by immunoSEQ multiplex PCR, and TCRdb holds only the in-frame ones, with some missing. The sample includes some 700,000 clones, over 10% of them seen just once. The source material was naive CD4+ T cells from blood. All receptors come from a man aged 18 to 35 with type 1 diabetes. CDR3s include the opening cysteine and the closing phenylalanine or tryptophan. D genes are given only for firm matches. Size is stated for part of the rows, as once, few or many counts, or as a class when the clone is expanded.

V gene: TRBV5-1
D gene: TRBD2
clone size: -
J gene: TRBJ2-5
CDR3 DNA: TGCGCCAGCCGACTAGCGGGGTCCCTGGAGACCCAGTACTTC
CDR3 protein: CASRLAGSLETQYF

V gene: TRBV9
D gene: TRBD1
clone size: few
J gene: TRBJ1-3
CDR3 DNA: TGTGCCAGCACTGATTGGGACAGGGGAAACACCATATATTTT
CDR3 protein: CASTDWDRGNTIYF

V gene: TRBV7-2
D gene: -
clone size: -
J gene: TRBJ1-1
CDR3 DNA: TGTGCCAGCAGCCGGATAGGGGGGCCGGGCCCTGAAGCTTTCTTT
CDR3 protein: CASSRIGGPGPEAFF

V gene: TRBV6-5
D gene: -
clone size: -
J gene: TRBJ2-7
CDR3 DNA: TGTGCCAGCGGGCGACATCACGAGCAGTACTTC
CDR3 protein: CASGRHHEQYF

V gene: TRBV5-5
D gene: TRBD2
clone size: few
J gene: TRBJ2-2
CDR3 DNA: TGTGCCAGCAGCCGGGGACTAGCCCTCGGGGAGCTGTTTTTT
CDR3 protein: CASSRGLALGELFF

V gene: TRBV2
D gene: TRBD1
clone size: few
J gene: TRBJ1-2
CDR3 DNA: TGTGCCAGCCCGGGACAGGGGACTAACTATGGCTACACCTTC
CDR3 protein: CASPGQGTNYGYTF

V gene: TRBV28
D gene: -
clone size: -
J gene: TRBJ2-7
CDR3 DNA: TGTGCCAGCAGCCTATCAGGGCGCGAGCAGTACTTC
CDR3 protein: CASSLSGREQYF

V gene: TRBV5-4
D gene: -
clone size: -
J gene: TRBJ1-6
CDR3 DNA: TGTGCCAGCAGGTACTCCAGGGCTGATTCACCCCTCCACTTT
CDR3 protein: CASRYSRADSPLHF

V gene: TRBV7-9
D gene: -
clone size: -
J gene: TRBJ1-1
CDR3 DNA: TGTGCCAGCAGCCCCTTTGGGATTCCCACTGAAGCTTTCTTT
CDR3 protein: CASSPFGIPTEAFF

V gene: TRBV10-1
D gene: TRBD2
clone size: -
J gene: TRBJ2-1
CDR3 DNA: TGCGCCAGCAGTGAGGCGCGGGGGGGCCACAATGAGCAGTTCTTC
CDR3 protein: CASSEARGGHNEQFF

V gene: TRBV19
D gene: -
clone size: -
J gene: TRBJ1-6
CDR3 DNA: TGTGCCAGTAGGCCAGGGGTTCGGGCGAATTCACCCCTCCACTTT
CDR3 protein: CASRPGVRANSPLHF

V gene: TRBV20-1
D gene: -
clone size: few
J gene: TRBJ2-5
CDR3 DNA: TGCAGTGCAGAGAGGGAGACCCAGTACTTC
CDR3 protein: CSAERETQYF

V gene: TRBV5-1
D gene: -
clone size: few
J gene: TRBJ2-1
CDR3 DNA: TGCGCCAGCAGCTTGGGGACAGATTCCTACAATGAGCAGTTCTTC
CDR3 protein: CASSLGTDSYNEQFF

V gene: TRBV28
D gene: TRBD1
clone size: -
J gene: TRBJ2-7
CDR3 DNA: TGTGCCAGCAGTTTACCGGGACAGTTCTCCGAGCAGTACTTC
CDR3 protein: CASSLPGQFSEQYF

V gene: TRBV7-9
D gene: TRBD1
clone size: few
J gene: TRBJ1-5
CDR3 DNA: TGTGCCAGCAGCCCACAGGGGAGTGCTCAGCCCCAGCATTTT
CDR3 protein: CASSPQGSAQPQHF

V gene: TRBV4-1
D gene: -
clone size: few
J gene: TRBJ1-3
CDR3 DNA: TGCGCCAGCAGCCCGGGACACTCTGGAAACACCATATATTTT
CDR3 protein: CASSPGHSGNTIYF

V gene: TRBV5-1
D gene: -
clone size: few
J gene: TRBJ2-7
CDR3 DNA: TGCGCCAGCACCCGAGAAGGGAACTACGAGCAGTACTTC
CDR3 protein: CASTREGNYEQYF

V gene: TRBV2
D gene: -
clone size: few
J gene: TRBJ1-1
CDR3 DNA: TGTGCCAGCTTCTCGCAGGGGAACACTGAAGCTTTCTTT
CDR3 protein: CASFSQGNTEAFF

V gene: TRBV19
D gene: -
clone size: few
J gene: TRBJ2-3
CDR3 DNA: TGTGCCAGTAGTGCCCCGGAGGGCAGGGTTAAAGATACGCAGTATTTT
CDR3 protein: CASSAPEGRVKDTQYF

V gene: TRBV10-2
D gene: -
clone size: -
J gene: TRBJ1-1
CDR3 DNA: TGCGCCAGCAGTGAGCAGGGGATGAACACTGAAGCTTTCTTT
CDR3 protein: CASSEQGMNTEAFF

V gene: TRBV6-1
D gene: -
clone size: few
J gene: TRBJ1-2
CDR3 DNA: TGTGCCAGCAGTGAAAGCCTACAGGGCAACTATGGCTACACCTTC
CDR3 protein: CASSESLQGNYGYTF

V gene: TRBV6-5
D gene: -
clone size: few
J gene: TRBJ2-7
CDR3 DNA: TGTGCCAGCAGTTTCGGAGGTGAGCAGTACTTC
CDR3 protein: CASSFGGEQYF

V gene: TRBV6-5
D gene: TRBD1
clone size: -
J gene: TRBJ2-1
CDR3 DNA: TGTGCCAGCAGTTACGACGGGACAGGGTCGAGCAATGAGCAGTTCTTC
CDR3 protein: CASSYDGTGSSNEQFF

V gene: TRBV9
D gene: TRBD1
clone size: few
J gene: TRBJ1-2
CDR3 DNA: TGTGCCAGCAGCGTCCCCGGGACAGGGCCCTATGGCTACACCTTC
CDR3 protein: CASSVPGTGPYGYTF

V gene: TRBV11-1
D gene: -
clone size: -
J gene: TRBJ2-3
CDR3 DNA: TGTGCCAGCAGCTTAGCGGAGGAAGATACGCAGTATTTT
CDR3 protein: CASSLAEEDTQYF

V gene: TRBV6-6
D gene: -
clone size: few
J gene: TRBJ2-3
CDR3 DNA: TGTGCCAGCAGTTACCTGACCGCCTCGGATACGCAGTATTTT
CDR3 protein: CASSYLTASDTQYF

V gene: TRBV6-1
D gene: -
clone size: few
J gene: TRBJ1-5
CDR3 DNA: TGTGCCAGCAGTGACGCAAGTGGTCAGCCCCAGCATTTT
CDR3 protein: CASSDASGQPQHF

V gene: TRBV27
D gene: TRBD1
clone size: -
J gene: TRBJ2-7
CDR3 DNA: TGTGCCAGCAGTTCCCGACCGGCGACAGGGACCTACCACGAGCAGTACTTC
CDR3 protein: CASSSRPATGTYHEQYF

V gene: TRBV30
D gene: -
clone size: -
J gene: TRBJ2-7
CDR3 DNA: TGTGCCTGGAGTGTACAGGGCCCCACGGAGCAGTACTTC
CDR3 protein: CAWSVQGPTEQYF

V gene: TRBV5-4
D gene: -
clone size: -
J gene: TRBJ1-4
CDR3 DNA: TGTGCCAGCAGCAATGGGGGCACCCCTAATGAAAAACTGTTTTTT
CDR3 protein: CASSNGGTPNEKLFF

V gene: TRBV7-9
D gene: -
clone size: -
J gene: TRBJ1-2
CDR3 DNA: TGTGCCAGCAGCTTAGCAGCCGGCGGCTATGGCTACACCTTC
CDR3 protein: CASSLAAGGYGYTF

V gene: TRBV5-1
D gene: -
clone size: -
J gene: TRBJ2-7
CDR3 DNA: TGCGCCAGCAGCTTGGACAGGGCCTACGAGCAGTACTTC
CDR3 protein: CASSLDRAYEQYF

V gene: TRBV5-1
D gene: -
clone size: -
J gene: TRBJ2-3
CDR3 DNA: TGCGCCAGCAGACCCCGACAAGCACCCACAGATACGCAGTATTTT
CDR3 protein: CASRPRQAPTDTQYF

V gene: TRBV7-9
D gene: -
clone size: -
J gene: TRBJ2-3
CDR3 DNA: TGTGCCAGCCCGAGCTTAACCGGAGATACGCAGTATTTT
CDR3 protein: CASPSLTGDTQYF

V gene: TRBV30
D gene: -
clone size: few
J gene: TRBJ1-1
CDR3 DNA: TGTGTGGGACTTAGGAACACTGAAGCTTTCTTT
CDR3 protein: CVGLRNTEAFF

V gene: TRBV7-3
D gene: -
clone size: few
J gene: TRBJ1-1
CDR3 DNA: TGTGCCAGCAGCCCCGAAGGCATGAACACTGAAGCTTTCTTT
CDR3 protein: CASSPEGMNTEAFF

V gene: TRBV28
D gene: -
clone size: -
J gene: TRBJ2-7
CDR3 DNA: TGTGCCAGCAGTTTACCAGGGGACGGAGGCTACTACGAGCAGTACTTC
CDR3 protein: CASSLPGDGGYYEQYF

V gene: TRBV30
D gene: -
clone size: few
J gene: TRBJ1-6
CDR3 DNA: TGTGCCTGGAGTGTACGGGTGGTTATCACCTCACCCCTCCACTTT
CDR3 protein: CAWSVRVVITSPLHF

V gene: TRBV5-1
D gene: -
clone size: -
J gene: TRBJ1-1
CDR3 DNA: TGCGCCAGCGACCCCGAAGCTTTCTTT
CDR3 protein: CASDPEAFF